This T cell receptor (beta chain) was identified in a study of T cell clonotyping in hematopoietic cell transplantation. The study's findings and limits: Pathologically expanded recipient clonotypes increased progressively from day 30 to day 180 as diversity fell.

V shed 4 bases, J shed 7 bases, and the junction held 8 bases outside the gene matches. This CDR3 spans 14 amino acids. Germline CDR1 and CDR2: SGDLS and YYNGEE. Sequenced by immunoSEQ multiplex PCR; TCRdb stores in-frame clones only, minus some. The table records under 10,000 clones, less than 90% of them present only once. As to this clone: Its specificity is unknown.

The sequence was collected from a human patient who had an allogeneic stem cell transplant, so the T cells may come from the graft donor. The donor label of this sample is uncertain. Some clones in this sample may be carry-over from other donors' samples. Sequencing used PBMCs, obtained 180 days after allogeneic stem cell transplant. The gene calls are TRBV9 and TRBJ1-2, with TRBD1 matching 9 bases. The CDR3 DNA reads as TGTGCCAGCAGCCCAAAGGACAGGGGTATTGGCTACACCTTC. This translates into CASSPKDRGIGYTF.